A selection of T cell receptor beta chains follows, all from one sample in a study of blood T cell repertoires in COVID-19. The method was immunoSEQ multiplex PCR; TCRdb's version includes in-frame clones alone and lacks a portion of them. Among 300,000 to 350,000 clones, roughly 90% were seen once, and the ten largest hold about 8.4%. Sequencing input: PBMCs or T cells enriched from blood (not recorded which). These receptors were collected from a woman aged 25 to 45 who had recovered from COVID-19. Each CDR3 is given with its conserved first and last residue. A D gene is named only where the DNA matches it firmly. Not all rows give a size; the values are once, few, many and, for expanded clones, a class.

V gene	clone size	D gene	J gene	CDR3 DNA	CDR3 protein
TRBV27	once	NA	TRBJ1-6	TGTGCCAGCAGTTTATACCCCGCAGGGTTGGGTTCACCCCTCCACTTT	CASSLYPAGLGSPLHF
TRBV18	NA	NA	TRBJ1-1	TGTGCCAGCTCACCTGCTTGGACTGAGATGAACACTGAAGCTTTCTTT	CASSPAWTEMNTEAFF
TRBV10-1	NA	NA	TRBJ1-2	TGCGCCAGCAGTGCGTTCCCAGGGTATGGCTACACCTTC	CASSAFPGYGYTF
TRBV7-5	NA	NA	TRBJ2-7	TGTGCCAGAAGCTTAGTACTGGACCACACCGGGACTAGCGGGAGCTCCTACGAGCAGTACTTC	CARSLVLDHTGTSGSSYEQYF
TRBV7-9	NA	NA	TRBJ1-2	TGTGCCAGCAGCTTAGAACAGAACTATGGCTACACCTTC	CASSLEQNYGYTF
TRBV5-4	NA	NA	TRBJ2-7	TGTGCCAGCAGCTTATGGGCGGGGAGCCACGAGCAGTACTTC	CASSLWAGSHEQYF
TRBV12-3/TRBV12-4	NA	NA	TRBJ1-2	TGTGCCAGCAGTACAGGGATTGGCTACACCTTC	CASSTGIGYTF
TRBV18	NA	TRBD1	TRBJ1-4	TGTGCCAGCTCACTACAAAATCGGGGGACAGAGGCAACTAATGAAAAACTGTTTTTT	CASSLQNRGTEATNEKLFF
TRBV2	few	NA	TRBJ1-5	TGTGCCAGCAGTGATAGGTCAGGGCGCCAGCCCCAGCATTTT	CASSDRSGRQPQHF
TRBV30	NA	NA	TRBJ2-3	TGTGCCCTCCGGGCTAGCGCTAGCACAGATACGCAGTATTTT	CALRASASTDTQYF
TRBV27	NA	TRBD2	TRBJ2-1	TGTGCCAGCAGTTCGCAAGCGGGAGGGTACGGTTTCTACAATGAGCAGTTCTTC	CASSSQAGGYGFYNEQFF
TRBV3-1/TRBV3-2	NA	TRBD1	TRBJ1-6	TGTGCCAGCAGCCAAGATTGGACAGGGGATTCACCCCTCCACTTT	CASSQDWTGDSPLHF
TRBV28	NA	NA	TRBJ1-1	TGTGCCAGCAGTTTACTACGACTGATGAACACTGAAGCTTTCTTT	CASSLLRLMNTEAFF
TRBV4-1	NA	NA	TRBJ1-5	TGCGCCAGCAGCCGAGAAACAGGGATGAGGCAGCCCCAGCATTTT	CASSRETGMRQPQHF
TRBV27	NA	TRBD2	TRBJ2-1	TGTGCCAGCAGTCGACAGCCCACTAATCCGGGACTAGCGGGAGGGGTCTATGAGCAGTTCTTC	CASSRQPTNPGLAGGVYEQFF
TRBV11-2	NA	NA	TRBJ1-3	TGTGCCAGCAGCTTAGATGGAGGTTATGGAAACACCATATATTTT	CASSLDGGYGNTIYF
TRBV29-1	NA	TRBD2	TRBJ2-7	TGCAGCATAGCGGGGATCTCCTACGAGCAGTACTTC	CSIAGISYEQYF
TRBV6-5	NA	TRBD1	TRBJ2-7	TGTGCCAGCAGCTTAAGGACAGGGGGCTACGAGCAGTACTTC	CASSLRTGGYEQYF
TRBV7-8	NA	NA	TRBJ2-3	TGTGCCAGCAACGGCCTCGGAGGCCGCCCAGATACGCAGTATTTT	CASNGLGGRPDTQYF
TRBV5-1	once	TRBD1	TRBJ2-7	TGCGCCAGCAGCGCGACAGGGGGATACTACGAGCAGTACTTC	CASSATGGYYEQYF
TRBV27	NA	NA	TRBJ2-7	TGTGCCAGCAGTTTCAAGGACAGTAGAGACTACGAGCAGTACTTC	CASSFKDSRDYEQYF
TRBV6-4	NA	NA	TRBJ2-2	TGTGCCAGCAGTGACGCAGGGGGGTCGACCGGGGAGCTGTTTTTT	CASSDAGGSTGELFF
TRBV18	NA	TRBD1	TRBJ2-1	TGTGCCAGCTCACCGGGGGACAGGGCCTACAATGAGCAGTTCTTC	CASSPGDRAYNEQFF
TRBV11-2	NA	NA	TRBJ1-2	TGTGCCAGCAGCCCCCTACAGGGTTCCTGGTATGGCTACACCTTC	CASSPLQGSWYGYTF
TRBV5-1	NA	NA	TRBJ1-2	TGCGCCAGCAGCTTGGTACGGGGGGTTAACTATGGCTACACCTTC	CASSLVRGVNYGYTF
TRBV6-5	few	TRBD1	TRBJ1-1	TGTGCCAGCAGTTACTTGGGGACAGGGAAGAACACTGAAGCTTTCTTT	CASSYLGTGKNTEAFF
TRBV6-5	NA	NA	TRBJ1-4	TGTGCCAGCCCATCCGACGGGAGCGATAATGAAAAACTGTTTTTT	CASPSDGSDNEKLFF
TRBV7-9	NA	NA	TRBJ2-2	TGTGCCAGCAGCTTCCTAGCCGGGGAGCTGTTTTTT	CASSFLAGELFF
TRBV3-1/TRBV3-2	NA	TRBD2	TRBJ2-5	TGTGCCAGCAGCCTGGCGGGGCTAGCGGGAGGAGGAGAGACCCAGTACTTC	CASSLAGLAGGGETQYF
TRBV18	NA	NA	TRBJ1-2	TGTGCCAGCTCACCAGCGGTCGGTCAGGGACTTAACTATGGCTACACCTTC	CASSPAVGQGLNYGYTF
TRBV15	NA	NA	TRBJ1-5	TGTGCCACCAGCAGAGATGGGGGCGATCAGCCCCAGCATTTT	CATSRDGGDQPQHF
TRBV5-5	few	NA	TRBJ1-4	TGTGCCAGCAGCTTGATATTGTCTGAAAAACTGTTTTTT	CASSLILSEKLFF
TRBV24-1	NA	TRBD2	TRBJ2-3	TGTGCCACCAGTGATTCAAAGCGGGGGGACACAGATACGCAGTATTTT	CATSDSKRGDTDTQYF
TRBV5-4	few	TRBD1	TRBJ1-3	TGTGCCAGCAGGATGGGGGGACAGGGGTTGGACACCATATATTTT	CASRMGGQGLDTIYF
TRBV7-6	NA	NA	TRBJ1-1	TGTGCCAGCAGCTTAGTCCAGGACACTGAAGCTTTCTTT	CASSLVQDTEAFF
TRBV2	NA	TRBD1	TRBJ1-2	TGTGCCAGCAGTGTCCCCCGGGGGACAGACTATGGCTACACCTTC	CASSVPRGTDYGYTF
TRBV29-1	NA	NA	TRBJ2-1	TGCAGCGTTGAAGACCCCCTAGCGCACTCCTACAATGAGCAGTTCTTC	CSVEDPLAHSYNEQFF
TRBV19	NA	NA	TRBJ1-1	TGTGCCACCAAAAGGGGCTTGGCTGAAGCTTTCTTT	CATKRGLAEAFF
TRBV24-1	few	TRBD1	TRBJ1-5	TGTGCCACCAGTGATCTCCCGGGACAGGGTAGAGGTCAGCCCCAGCATTTT	CATSDLPGQGRGQPQHF
TRBV30	NA	NA	TRBJ2-7	TGTGCCTGGAGTGAAACAGCCGTACTAGGCTACGAGCAGTACTTC	CAWSETAVLGYEQYF
TRBV4-2	NA	NA	TRBJ1-5	TGTGCCAGCAGCCAAGATGCGGCACTCGTTAGCAATCAGCCCCAGCATTTT	CASSQDAALVSNQPQHF
TRBV6-5	NA	NA	TRBJ2-5	TGTGCCAGCAGCTATACAGGGTTTGCCGAGACCCAGTACTTC	CASSYTGFAETQYF
TRBV28	NA	TRBD1	TRBJ1-2	TGTGCCAGCAGTTTATGGACAGGGTCCTCCTATGGCTACACCTTC	CASSLWTGSSYGYTF
TRBV4-3	NA	TRBD2	TRBJ2-1	TGCGCCAGCAGCCCTATACCCGGGACTAGCGTTTACAATGAGCAGTTCTTC	CASSPIPGTSVYNEQFF
TRBV24-1	NA	NA	TRBJ2-7	TGTGCCACCAGTGATTCGGGGCGGGACAGTAACGAGCAGTACTTC	CATSDSGRDSNEQYF
TRBV7-2	NA	NA	TRBJ2-6	TGTGCCAGCAGCTTAGGGGGGGCTGGGGCCAACGTCCTGACTTTC	CASSLGGAGANVLTF
TRBV19	NA	NA	TRBJ1-4	TGTGCCAGTAGAAGGGGTTCAACTAATGAAAAACTGTTTTTT	CASRRGSTNEKLFF
TRBV2	many	TRBD1	TRBJ2-7	TGTGCCAGCAGTGTGTCGGGACAGGGTTACGAGCAGTACTTC	CASSVSGQGYEQYF
TRBV20-1	NA	NA	TRBJ2-3	TGCAGTGCTAGAATTCAGTTGGCGCAGTATTTT	CSARIQLAQYF
TRBV2	NA	NA	TRBJ1-5	TGTGCCAGCACTAGAGGGGGGGATAGCAATCAGCCCCAGCATTTT	CASTRGGDSNQPQHF
TRBV10-3	NA	NA	TRBJ1-5	TGTGCCATCAGGGGCGCAGAAGGCAATCAGCCCCAGCATTTT	CAIRGAEGNQPQHF
TRBV19	NA	TRBD2	TRBJ2-1	TGTGCCAGTAGTCCCCGGCGTAGGGAGGGGAATGAGCAGTTCTTC	CASSPRRREGNEQFF
TRBV13	NA	NA	TRBJ2-7	TGTGCCAGCAGCTTAGATCGCGGGCAACCTACCTACGAGCAGTACTTC	CASSLDRGQPTYEQYF
TRBV11-2	NA	TRBD2	TRBJ2-5	TGTGCCAGCAGCTTAGGGGCTAGCGGGAGTGAGACCCAGTACTTC	CASSLGASGSETQYF
TRBV6-5	NA	NA	TRBJ1-3	TGTGCCAGCAGCTCCCCCCCCAGGAATGGAAACACCATATATTTT	CASSSPPRNGNTIYF
TRBV19	NA	NA	TRBJ1-1	TGTGCCAGTACCCCCGGGACACCACCGTACACTGAAGCTTTCTTT	CASTPGTPPYTEAFF
TRBV19	NA	NA	TRBJ2-1	TGTGCCAGTAGTATTACCCGGCGGAATGAGCAGTTCTTC	CASSITRRNEQFF
TRBV19	NA	TRBD2	TRBJ2-2	TGTGCCAGTAGTTTTTTGACTAGCGGGAAAATCACCGGGGAGCTGTTTTTT	CASSFLTSGKITGELFF